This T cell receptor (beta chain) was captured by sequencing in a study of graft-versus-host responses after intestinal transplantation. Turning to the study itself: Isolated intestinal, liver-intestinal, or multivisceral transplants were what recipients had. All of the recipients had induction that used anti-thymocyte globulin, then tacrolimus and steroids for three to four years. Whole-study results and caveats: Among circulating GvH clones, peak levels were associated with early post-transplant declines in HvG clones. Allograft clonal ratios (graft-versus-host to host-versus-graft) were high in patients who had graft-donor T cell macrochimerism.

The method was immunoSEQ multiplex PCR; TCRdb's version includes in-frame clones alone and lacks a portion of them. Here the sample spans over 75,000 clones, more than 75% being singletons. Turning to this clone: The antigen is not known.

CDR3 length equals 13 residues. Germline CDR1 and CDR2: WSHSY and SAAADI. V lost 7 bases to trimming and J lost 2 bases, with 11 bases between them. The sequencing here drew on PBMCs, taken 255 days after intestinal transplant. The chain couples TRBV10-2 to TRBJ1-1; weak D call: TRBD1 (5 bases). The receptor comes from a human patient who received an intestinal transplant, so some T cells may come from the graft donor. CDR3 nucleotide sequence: TGCGCCAGCACCGGGACGGCTAACACTGAAGCTTTCTTT. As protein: CASTGTANTEAFF.